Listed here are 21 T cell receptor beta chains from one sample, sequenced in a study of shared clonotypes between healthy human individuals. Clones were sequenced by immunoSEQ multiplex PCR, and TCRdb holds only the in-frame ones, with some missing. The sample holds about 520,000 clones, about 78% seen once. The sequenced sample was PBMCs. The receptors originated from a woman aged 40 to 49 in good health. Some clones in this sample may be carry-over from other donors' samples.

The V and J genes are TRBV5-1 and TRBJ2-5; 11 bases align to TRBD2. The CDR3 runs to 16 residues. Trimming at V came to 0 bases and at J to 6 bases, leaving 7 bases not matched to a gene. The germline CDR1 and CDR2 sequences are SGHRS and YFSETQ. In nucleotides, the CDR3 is TGCGCCAGCAGCTTGGACGTAGCGGGAGGGCCGAAGACCCAGTACTTC. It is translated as CASSLDVAGGPKTQYF. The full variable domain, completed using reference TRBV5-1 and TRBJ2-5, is KAGVTQTPRYLIKTRGQQVTLSCSPISGHRSVSWYQQTPGQGLQFLFEYFSETQRNKGNFPGRFSGRQFSNSRSEMNVSTLELGDSALYLCASSLDVAGGPKTQYFGPGTRLLVL.

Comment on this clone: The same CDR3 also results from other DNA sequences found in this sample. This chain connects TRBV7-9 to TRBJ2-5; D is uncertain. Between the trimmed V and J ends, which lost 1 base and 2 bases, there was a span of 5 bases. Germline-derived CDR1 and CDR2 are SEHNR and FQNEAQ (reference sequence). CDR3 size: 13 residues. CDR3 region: CASSLVGQETQYF. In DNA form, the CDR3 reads TGTGCCAGCAGCTTAGTCGGACAAGAGACCCAGTACTTC.

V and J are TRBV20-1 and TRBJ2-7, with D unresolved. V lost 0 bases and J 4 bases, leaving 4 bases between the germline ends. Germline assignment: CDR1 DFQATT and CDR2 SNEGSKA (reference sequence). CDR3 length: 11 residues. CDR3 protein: CSARDHYEQYF. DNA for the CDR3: TGCAGTGCTAGAGATCATTACGAGCAGTACTTC.

The CDR3 DNA follows: TGTGCCAGCAGCCCCGGGACAGTTAGCACAGATACGCAGTATTTT. Translating it yields CASSPGTVSTDTQYF. The chain combines TRBV7-6 with TRBJ2-3; TRBD1 agrees at 7 bases. Germline trimming cut 5 bases from V and 0 bases from J; bases unmatched to any gene: 5. Germline values: CDR1 SGHVS, CDR2 FNYEAQ. There are 15 residues in the CDR3.

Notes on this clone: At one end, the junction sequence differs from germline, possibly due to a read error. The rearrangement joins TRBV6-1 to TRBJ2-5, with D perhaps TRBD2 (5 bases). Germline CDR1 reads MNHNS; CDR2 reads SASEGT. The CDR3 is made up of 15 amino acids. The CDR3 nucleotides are TGTGCCAGCAGTAAAGCCGGACTGTCCCAAGAGACCCAGTACTTC. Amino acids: CASSKAGLSQETQYF.

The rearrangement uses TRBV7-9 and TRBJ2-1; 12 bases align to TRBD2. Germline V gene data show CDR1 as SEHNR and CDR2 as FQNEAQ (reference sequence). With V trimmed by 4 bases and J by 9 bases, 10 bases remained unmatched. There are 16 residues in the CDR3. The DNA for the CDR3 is TGTGCCAGCAGCTGGCTAGCGGGAGGGTCCGGGGGTGAGCAGTTCTTC. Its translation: CASSWLAGGSGGEQFF.

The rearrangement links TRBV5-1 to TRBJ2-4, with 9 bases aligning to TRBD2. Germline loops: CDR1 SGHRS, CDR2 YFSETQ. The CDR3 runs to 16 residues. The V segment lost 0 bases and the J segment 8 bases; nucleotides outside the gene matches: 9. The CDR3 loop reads CASSLGSGGRGDIQYF. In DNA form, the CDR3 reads TGCGCCAGCAGCTTGGGTTCCGGCGGGAGGGGGGACATTCAGTACTTC.

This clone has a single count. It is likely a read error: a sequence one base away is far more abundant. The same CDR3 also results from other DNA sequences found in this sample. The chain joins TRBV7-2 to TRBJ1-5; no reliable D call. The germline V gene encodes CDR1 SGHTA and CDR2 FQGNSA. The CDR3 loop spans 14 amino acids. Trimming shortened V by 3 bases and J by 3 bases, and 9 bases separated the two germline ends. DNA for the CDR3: TGTGCCAGCAGCTTGGAAGGGCTCAATCAGCCCCAGCATTTT. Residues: CASSLEGLNQPQHF.

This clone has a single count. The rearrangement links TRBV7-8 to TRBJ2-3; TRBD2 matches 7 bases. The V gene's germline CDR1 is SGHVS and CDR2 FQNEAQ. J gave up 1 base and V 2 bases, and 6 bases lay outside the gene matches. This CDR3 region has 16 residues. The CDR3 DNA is TGTGCCAGCAGCTTATCTGTTGCGGGGGGCACAGATACGCAGTATTTT. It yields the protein CASSLSVAGGTDTQYF.

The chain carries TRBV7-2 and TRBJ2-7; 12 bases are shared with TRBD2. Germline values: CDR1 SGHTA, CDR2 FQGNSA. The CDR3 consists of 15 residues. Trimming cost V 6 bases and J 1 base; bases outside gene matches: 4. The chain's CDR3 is CASSLGLAGSYEQYF. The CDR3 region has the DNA TGTGCCAGCAGTCTCGGACTAGCGGGATCCTACGAGCAGTACTTC.

The DNA for the CDR3 is TGTGCCAGCAGCTTCTCCGGGGTCTCCTACAATGAGCAGTTCTTC. This codes for CASSFSGVSYNEQFF. The rearrangement uses TRBV7-2 and TRBJ2-1; TRBD2 might be the D (5 bases). The CDR3 has 15 amino acids. With 3 bases removed from V and 0 bases from J, the gap between germline ends came to 9 bases. Looked up from germline, CDR1 is SGHTA and CDR2 is FQGNSA.

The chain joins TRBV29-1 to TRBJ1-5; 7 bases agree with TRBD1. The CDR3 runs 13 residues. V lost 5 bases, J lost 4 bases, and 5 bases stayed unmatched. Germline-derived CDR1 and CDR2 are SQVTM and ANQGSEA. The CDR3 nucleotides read TGCAGCGTTAGGGACAGCCTAAATCAGCCCCAGCATTTT. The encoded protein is CSVRDSLNQPQHF.

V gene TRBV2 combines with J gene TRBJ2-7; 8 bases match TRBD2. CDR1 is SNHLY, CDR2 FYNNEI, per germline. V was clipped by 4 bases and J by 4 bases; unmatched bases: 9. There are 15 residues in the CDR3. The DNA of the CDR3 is TGTGCCAGCAGTGGTCTGCGTAGCGGGACTTACGAGCAGTACTTC. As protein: CASSGLRSGTYEQYF.

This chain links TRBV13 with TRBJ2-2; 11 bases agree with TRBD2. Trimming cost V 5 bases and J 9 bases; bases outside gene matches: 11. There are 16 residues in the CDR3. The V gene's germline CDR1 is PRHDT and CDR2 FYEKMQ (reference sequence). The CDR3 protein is CASSPGLAGVHRELFF. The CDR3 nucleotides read TGTGCCAGCAGCCCCGGACTAGCGGGTGTCCACCGGGAGCTGTTTTTT.

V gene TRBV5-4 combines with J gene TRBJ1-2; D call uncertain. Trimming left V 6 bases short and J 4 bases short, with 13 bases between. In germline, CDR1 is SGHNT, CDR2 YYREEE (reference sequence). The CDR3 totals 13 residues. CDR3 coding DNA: TGTGCCAGCACGGTCCTGGAGGGCTATGGCTACACCTTC. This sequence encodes CASTVLEGYGYTF.

The CDR3 coding sequence is TGTGCCACTGATTCGGGGGGACGGATTAATGAGCAGTTCTTC. Its protein product is CATDSGGRINEQFF. The rearrangement uses TRBV10-3 and TRBJ2-1; 7 bases line up with TRBD2. CDR3 length: 14 amino acids. V gave up 10 bases and J gave up 7 bases; unmatched junction bases: 13. Germline CDR1 ENHRY, CDR2 SYGVKD.

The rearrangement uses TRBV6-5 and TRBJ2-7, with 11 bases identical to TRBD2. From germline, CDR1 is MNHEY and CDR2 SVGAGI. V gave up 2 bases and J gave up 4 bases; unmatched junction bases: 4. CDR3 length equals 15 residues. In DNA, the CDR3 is TGTGCCAGCAGTTACGGGACTAGCGGTCGGTACGAGCAGTACTTC. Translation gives CASSYGTSGRYEQYF.

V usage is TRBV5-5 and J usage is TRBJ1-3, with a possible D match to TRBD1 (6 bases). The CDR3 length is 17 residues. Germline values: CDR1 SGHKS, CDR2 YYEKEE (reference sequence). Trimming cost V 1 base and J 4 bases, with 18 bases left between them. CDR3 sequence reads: CASSLIAQGPGGNTIYF. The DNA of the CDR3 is TGTGCCAGCAGCTTGATAGCTCAGGGGCCGGGAGGAAACACCATATATTTT.

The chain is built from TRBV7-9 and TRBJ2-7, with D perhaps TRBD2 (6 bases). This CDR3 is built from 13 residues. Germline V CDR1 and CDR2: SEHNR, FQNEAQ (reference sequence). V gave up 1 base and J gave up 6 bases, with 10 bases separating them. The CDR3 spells CASSLVAGFEQYF. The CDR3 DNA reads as TGTGCCAGCAGCTTAGTTGCGGGATTCGAGCAGTACTTC.

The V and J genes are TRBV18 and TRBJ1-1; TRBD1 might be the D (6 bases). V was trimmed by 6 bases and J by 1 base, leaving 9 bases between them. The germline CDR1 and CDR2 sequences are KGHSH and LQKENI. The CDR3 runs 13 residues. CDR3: CASSWGQNTEAFF. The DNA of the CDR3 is TGTGCCAGCTCCTGGGGACAGAACACTGAAGCTTTCTTT. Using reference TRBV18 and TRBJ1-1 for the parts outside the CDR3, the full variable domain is NAGVMQNPRHLVRRRGQEARLRCSPMKGHSHVYWYRQLPEEGLKFMVYLQKENIIDESGMPKERFSAEFPKEGPSILRIQQVVRGDSAAYFCASSWGQNTEAFFGQGTRLTVV.

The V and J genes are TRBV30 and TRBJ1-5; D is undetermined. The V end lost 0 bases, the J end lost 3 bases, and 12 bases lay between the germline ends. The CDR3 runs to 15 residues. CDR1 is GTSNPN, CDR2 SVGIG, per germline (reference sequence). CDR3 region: CAWSVRTFINQPQHF. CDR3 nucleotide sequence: TGTGCCTGGAGTGTCCGGACTTTTATCAATCAGCCCCAGCATTTT.